Following are 17 T cell receptor beta chains from one sample sequenced in a study of T-cell reconstitution after alpha-beta-depleted transplantation in children. Preparing the TCRbeta library involved the use of unique molecular identifiers. TCRdb analysed the PCR reads with MiXCR anew, one entry per CDR3 protein. This sample yields hundreds of thousands of distinct CDR3 sequences, of which about 12% are seen a single time; roughly 0.84% belongs to the top ten. Sample: PBMCs, taken before TCRalphabeta/CD19-depleted stem cell transplant. The receptors were sampled from a girl aged 2 to 9 with congenital amegakaryocytic thrombocytopenia, due to receive a stem cell transplant.

This sequence joins TRBV5-1 and TRBJ2-7; a possible D gene is TRBD2 (6 bases). V was clipped by 6 bases and J by 3 bases, with 22 bases between them. Per germline, CDR1 SGHRS and CDR2 YFSETQ. The CDR3 runs to 16 residues. The DNA of the CDR3 is TGCGCCAGCAACGAACGAGACGGGAGCTGTTTCTACGAGCAGTACTTC. Translated: CASNERDGSCFYEQYF.

The chain combines TRBV5-1 with TRBJ2-5; perhaps TRBD1 as D (6 bases). Between the trimmed V and J ends, which lost 4 bases and 1 base, there was a span of 14 bases. Germline CDR1 reads SGHRS; CDR2 reads YFSETQ. CDR3 length equals 15 residues. This CDR3 reads CASSQNREVQETQYF. DNA for the CDR3: TGCGCCAGCAGCCAAAACAGGGAAGTCCAAGAGACCCAGTACTTC.

This clonotype was detected only a few times. The rearrangement uses TRBV5-5 and TRBJ1-2; maybe TRBD1 (6 bases). The germline V and J ends were trimmed by 4 bases and 3 bases, with 16 bases remaining between them. Germline values: CDR1 SGHKS, CDR2 YYEKEE (reference sequence). The CDR3 length is 15 residues. The CDR3 region is CASSEISGVDYGYTF. CDR3 sequence (DNA): TGTGCCAGCAGCGAAATCTCAGGGGTAGACTATGGCTACACCTTC.

This clonotype was observed at least ten times. The J gene is TRBJ2-3, the V gene TRBV27, with D uncertain. This CDR3 contains 14 residues. Germline V gene lookup returns CDR1 MNHEY and CDR2 SMNVEV (reference sequence). The germline V and J ends were trimmed by 2 bases and 2 bases, with 8 bases remaining between them. DNA of the CDR3: TGTGCCAGCAGTTTAGCTGGGCCCACAGATACGCAGTATTTT. Translating gives CASSLAGPTDTQYF.

This clonotype was observed a handful of times. This chain links TRBV5-5 with TRBJ2-5; D possibly corresponds to TRBD2 (5 bases). The V gene lost 6 bases and the J gene lost 1 base, with 13 bases spanning the gap. Germline CDR1 SGHKS, CDR2 YYEKEE (reference sequence). This CDR3 contains 14 residues. This chain's CDR3 is CASTRPGSQETQYF. As DNA, the CDR3 is TGTGCCAGCACCCGACCGGGATCCCAAGAGACCCAGTACTTC.

This clonotype has at least ten counts. This rearrangement joins TRBV7-6 to TRBJ1-5, with D uncertain. Trimming shortened V by 2 bases and J by 2 bases, and 7 bases separated the two germline ends. This CDR3 is 14 amino acids long. The germline CDR1 and CDR2 sequences are SGHVS and FNYEAQ. In DNA form, the CDR3 reads TGTGCCAGCAGCTTATTCGCGGGCAATCAGCCCCAGCATTTT. Amino acids: CASSLFAGNQPQHF.

This clonotype showed up just a few times. The chain couples TRBV20-1 to TRBJ1-3; tentatively, D is TRBD1 (5 bases). The germline gives CDR1 DFQATT, CDR2 SNEGSKA (reference sequence). The CDR3 consists of 15 residues. The germline V and J ends were trimmed by 0 bases and 3 bases, with 12 bases remaining between them. This CDR3 is CSARDVRGLGNTIYF. The CDR3 nucleotides read TGCAGTGCTAGAGATGTACGGGGCCTTGGAAACACCATATATTTT.

The sample holds a few counts of this clonotype. This chain uses TRBV5-1 with TRBJ2-1; perhaps TRBD2 as D (5 bases). Germline V gene data show CDR1 as SGHRS and CDR2 as YFSETQ. V was trimmed by 7 bases and J by 12 bases, leaving 17 bases between them. This CDR3 comprises 12 residues. The CDR3 loop reads CASQISPAAQFF. The CDR3 nucleotides read TGCGCCAGCCAAATCTCCCCAGCGGCGCAGTTCTTC.

This clonotype showed up many times. The chain is built from TRBV10-3 and TRBJ1-4; D uncertain. Germline V lookup: CDR1 ENHRY, CDR2 SYGVKD. Trimming removed 8 bases at V and 5 bases at J, with 9 bases between. The CDR3 covers 12 residues. CDR3 nucleotide sequence: TGTGCCATCCGGAAGGAGAATGAAAAACTGTTTTTT. This translates into CAIRKENEKLFF.

This clonotype has only a few counts. J is TRBJ1-2 and V is TRBV12-3 or TRBV12-4; D possibly corresponds to TRBD1 (5 bases). V dropped 7 bases and J dropped 4 bases, with 19 bases sitting between them. The CDR3 loop spans 15 amino acids. CDR3 sequence: CASTSKGTGGYGYTF. The CDR3 bases are TGTGCCAGCACCTCAAAAGGGACCGGAGGCTATGGCTACACCTTC.

This clonotype was seen a few times. V gene TRBV5-5 combines with J gene TRBJ1-2; D perhaps matches TRBD1 (5 bases). There are 18 residues in the CDR3. The ends were cut back, 7 bases at V and 5 bases at J, with 30 bases in the middle. Germline values: CDR1 SGHKS, CDR2 YYEKEE (reference sequence). The CDR3 loop is CASQSNGIRGTFSYGYTF. CDR3 DNA sequence: TGTGCCAGCCAGAGTAATGGGATTCGGGGGACTTTCTCTTATGGCTACACCTTC. The variable domain in full, with the rest retrieved from reference TRBV5-5 and TRBJ1-2, is DAGVTQSPTHLIKTRGQQVTLRCSPISGHKSVSWYQQVLGQGPQFIFQYYEKEERGRGNFPDRFSARQFPNYSSELNVNALLLGDSALYLCASQSNGIRGTFSYGYTFGSGTRLTVV.

This clonotype came up many times. The V call is TRBV5-8, the J call TRBJ2-7; TRBD2 agrees at 11 bases. V was clipped by 4 bases and J by 4 bases; unmatched bases: 13. Germline assignment: CDR1 SGHTS and CDR2 YDEGEE. The CDR3 is 17 amino acids. CDR3 protein: CASSPEYTTSGSYEQYF. CDR3 nucleotide sequence: TGTGCCAGCAGCCCCGAATACACTACTAGCGGGAGTTACGAGCAGTACTTC.

CDR3 in amino acids: CASSYVLAGATDTQYF. The DNA for the CDR3 is TGTGCCAGCAGTTACGTACTAGCGGGAGCTACAGATACGCAGTATTTT. The genes are TRBV6-5 and TRBJ2-3; 11 nucleotides line up with TRBD2. CDR1 MNHEY and CDR2 SVGAGI come from the germline V gene. V trimming: 2 bases; J trimming: 3 bases; junction bases outside the gene matches: 4. The CDR3 is 16 amino acids.

This clonotype was seen more than once but under ten times. The rearrangement uses TRBV12-3 or TRBV12-4 and TRBJ2-1; 9 nucleotides agree with TRBD2. This CDR3 contains 14 residues. V shed 7 bases, J shed 7 bases, and the junction held 8 bases outside the gene matches. In DNA, the CDR3 is TGTGCCAGCATAAGGCTAGCGGGACGGAATGAGCAGTTCTTC. This sequence encodes CASIRLAGRNEQFF.

This clonotype was found many times. The chain recombines TRBV28 with TRBJ2-1; 7 bases line up with TRBD2. The CDR3 contains 15 residues. Trimming at V came to 8 bases and at J to 6 bases, leaving 13 bases not matched to a gene. CDR1 is MDHEN and CDR2 is SYDVKM in the germline V gene. The CDR3 region has the DNA TGTGCCAGCGGACTTGGGACTACTTACTCCAATGAGCAGTTCTTC. This gives the protein CASGLGTTYSNEQFF.

This chain joins TRBV7-9 and TRBJ2-1, with D unclear. This CDR3 contains 15 residues. Germline V gene lookup returns CDR1 SEHNR and CDR2 FQNEAQ (reference sequence). V was clipped by 4 bases and J by 9 bases, with 19 bases between them. The CDR3, as DNA: TGTGCCAGCAGCTCCAGCGTTATCCCCGTTATTGAGCAGTTCTTC. As protein: CASSSSVIPVIEQFF.

The chain is built from TRBV5-1 and TRBJ2-1; D may match TRBD1 or TRBD2 (5 bases each). This CDR3 region has 13 residues. Germline assignment: CDR1 SGHRS and CDR2 YFSETQ. Trimming removed 6 bases at V and 5 bases at J, with 12 bases between. The CDR3 nucleotides are TGCGCCAGCACAAGGGACGCCAACAATGAGCAGTTCTTC. This translates into CASTRDANNEQFF.